This T cell receptor (beta chain) was sequenced for a study of PD-L1 blockade in urothelial cancer. Study details: Patients' prior chemotherapy regimens numbered 0 to 3. There were a median of approximately 150,000 T cells in blood samples.

With respect to this clone: Antigen: not known.

Each PCR reaction had synthetic TCR analog templates spiked into it. TCRdb keeps only in-frame clones here, not all; method: immunoSEQ multiplex PCR. The table records about 71,000 clones, about 88% of them present only once. Notes on the study in general: Survival was better when pretreatment blood TCR clonality fell below the median.

Germline values: CDR1 MNHEY, CDR2 SVGAGI. This CDR3 contains 13 residues. V was clipped by 5 bases and J by 4 bases, with 9 bases between them. This chain connects TRBV6-5 to TRBJ1-3; possibly TRBD1 for D (6 bases). The TCR comes from a man aged 55 to 70 with urothelial cancer. Sequencing used PBMCs, obtained around atezolizumab (anti-PD-L1) treatment. The CDR3 nucleotides are TGTGCCAGCAGTCGACAGGACGGAAACACCATATATTTT. It codes for CASSRQDGNTIYF.